Below, 28 T cell receptor beta chains from the same sample are listed, as sequenced in a study of sequential checkpoint blockade in melanoma. Sequencing used immunoSEQ multiplex PCR; TCRdb keeps in-frame clones, though not all of them. The data contain tens of thousands of clones, roughly 88% of them seen just once; the ten biggest clones take up 12%. Treatment reported: randomized to nivolumab then ipilimumab (arm A) or the reverse (arm B). The sequencing here drew on CD8+ T cells sorted from blood (inferred from file names), taken from a patient given nivolumab and ipilimumab in sequence. The receptor source for this set is a human donor with melanoma.

J is TRBJ2-2 and V is TRBV21-1; the tabulated D call, TRBD1, remains unverified against the DNA. TRBV21-1 is described as a pseudogene. This CDR3 is built from 16 residues. The CDR3 loop is CASSTPPKQGHGELFF. The CDR3 region has the DNA TGTGCCAGCAGCACCCCGCCGAAACAGGGGCACGGGGAGCTGTTTTTT.

This clone was seen only once. The gene calls are TRBV4-1 and TRBJ1-5; D ambiguous. Germline CDR1 MGHRA, CDR2 YSYEKL. The CDR3 spans 16 residues. Trimming cost V 1 base and J 1 base, with 11 bases left between them. The CDR3 loop reads CASSQGSDFSNQPQHF. Here the CDR3 DNA reads TGCGCCAGCAGCCAAGGGTCGGACTTCAGCAATCAGCCCCAGCATTTT.

The genes are TRBV6-1 and TRBJ1-1, with D maybe TRBD1 (6 bases). The CDR3 consists of 14 residues. Trimming took off 6 bases at V and 0 bases at J, with 11 bases between the two ends. Germline-derived CDR1 and CDR2 are MNHNS and SASEGT. DNA for the CDR3: TGTGCCAGCAGCCAACAGGGACTGAACACTGAAGCTTTCTTT. Its protein is CASSQQGLNTEAFF.

This sequence joins TRBV18 and TRBJ2-7; TRBD1 is a possible D gene (5 bases). Trimming left V 2 bases short and J 0 bases short, with 14 bases between. CDR1 KGHSH and CDR2 LQKENI come from the germline V gene. The CDR3 loop spans 16 amino acids. The CDR3 protein is CASSPDATASSYEQYV. CDR3 coding DNA: TGTGCCAGCTCACCAGACGCGACAGCGAGCTCCTACGAGCAGTACGTC.

This chain uses TRBV11-3 with TRBJ2-7, with TRBD1 identical over 9 bases. Germline assignment: CDR1 SGHNT and CDR2 YENEEA. V was clipped by 5 bases and J by 4 bases; unmatched bases: 6. The CDR3 loop spans 14 amino acids. The CDR3 DNA reads TGTGCCAGCAGCCCCGGGACAGGGCGATACGAGCAGTACGTC. This gives the protein CASSPGTGRYEQYV.

This sequence joins TRBV7-6 and TRBJ2-1; the D gene is possibly TRBD1 (6 bases). The CDR3 length is 13 residues. V was shortened by 5 bases and J by 9 bases, with 14 bases between the two germline ends. The V gene's germline CDR1 is SGHVS and CDR2 FNYEAQ. CDR3 nucleotide sequence: TGTGCCAGCAGCCTCGAGGACAGTCTTGAGCAGTTCTTC. Translating gives CASSLEDSLEQFF. Variable domain in full (rest from reference TRBV7-6 and TRBJ2-1): GAGVSQSPRYKVTKRGQDVALRCDPISGHVSLYWYRQALGQGPEFLTYFNYEAQQDKSGLPNDRFSAERPEGSISTLTIQRTEQRDSAMYRCASSLEDSLEQFFGPGTRLTVL.

The chain is built from TRBV5-4 and TRBJ2-7; D uncertain. Germline CDR1 SGHNT, CDR2 YYREEE (reference sequence). The CDR3 contains 17 residues. With 3 bases removed from V and 4 bases from J, the gap between germline ends came to 23 bases. In DNA form, the CDR3 reads TGTGCCAGCAGCTCCGGGTTCGAGCCGCTTGTTACATACGAGCAGTACTTC. Translating it yields CASSSGFEPLVTYEQYF.

The chain carries TRBV11-2 and TRBJ2-7; 7 bases line up with TRBD1. Germline loops: CDR1 SGHAT, CDR2 FQNNGV. The trim removed 5 bases at V and 1 base at J, leaving 5 bases unmatched. There are 14 residues in the CDR3. The CDR3 DNA is TGTGCCAGCAGCCCCTTGACAGGGTCCTACGAGCAGTACGTC. This translates into CASSPLTGSYEQYV.

J is TRBJ2-3 and V is TRBV5-1, with TRBD2 identical over 8 bases. CDR1 and CDR2 (germline): SGHRS, YFSETQ. V was pared by 4 bases and J by 0 bases, with 7 bases of the junction left unmatched. This CDR3 spans 16 amino acids. CDR3 sequence: CASSPNLAGSTDTQYF. The CDR3 DNA is TGCGCCAGCAGCCCCAACTTAGCGGGAAGCACAGATACGCAGTATTTT.

The chain employs TRBV5-4 and TRBJ2-1; 9 nucleotides match TRBD1. The CDR3 sequence is 16 residues long. Germline CDR1 and CDR2: SGHNT and YYREEE (reference sequence). V shed 4 bases, J shed 3 bases, and the junction held 8 bases outside the gene matches. This CDR3 is CASSPGGTGNYNEQFF. DNA of the CDR3: TGTGCCAGCAGCCCTGGCGGGACAGGGAACTACAATGAGCAGTTCTTC.

V is TRBV28 and J is TRBJ1-3; D gene unclear. This CDR3 comprises 13 residues. Germline V CDR1 and CDR2: MDHEN, SYDVKM. V was pared by 1 base and J by 4 bases, with 5 bases between. The CDR3 is CASSLLQGNTIYF. The CDR3 nucleotides are TGTGCCAGCAGTTTATTACAGGGAAACACCATATATTTT.

The V call is TRBV7-9, the J call TRBJ2-3; TRBD1 agrees at 7 bases. Germline CDR1 reads SEHNR; CDR2 reads FQNEAQ (reference sequence). The CDR3 is 14 amino acids. V gave up 5 bases and J gave up 4 bases; unmatched junction bases: 6. The CDR3 reads CASSPRGRADTQYF. In DNA, the CDR3 is TGTGCCAGCAGCCCGAGGGGGCGGGCAGATACGCAGTATTTT.

The V and J genes are TRBV14 and TRBJ1-1; D may be TRBD1 (5 bases). The germline V gene encodes CDR1 SGHDN and CDR2 FVKESK. This CDR3 is 15 amino acids long. V was trimmed by 1 base and J by 0 bases, leaving 9 bases between them. As DNA, the CDR3 is TGTGCCAGCAGCCAAGGGGGCCTGTTGAACACTGAAGCTTTCTTT. Protein product: CASSQGGLLNTEAFF.

This clone has a single count. The genes are TRBV10-2 and TRBJ2-1, with 13 bases aligning to TRBD2. V shed 4 bases and J 5 bases; nucleotides not matched to a gene: 2. The CDR3 loop spans 15 amino acids. Germline values: CDR1 WSHSY, CDR2 SAAADI. The chain's CDR3 is CASSGGLAGNNEQFF. CDR3 DNA sequence: TGCGCCAGCAGTGGGGGACTAGCGGGAAACAATGAGCAGTTCTTC.

V gene TRBV15 combines with J gene TRBJ2-7; maybe TRBD1 (7 bases). The CDR3 is 15 residues long. V was cut by 5 bases and J by 0 bases, with 14 bases left in between. The germline gives CDR1 LNHNV, CDR2 YYDKDF (reference sequence). The CDR3 DNA is TGTGCCACCAGCTCTCAGGGGGGTCTCTCCTACGAGCAGTACGTC. Translation gives CATSSQGGLSYEQYV.

The chain uses TRBV6-5 and TRBJ2-3; D is ambiguous. CDR1 is MNHEY and CDR2 is SVGAGI in the germline V gene. The CDR3 consists of 15 residues. V gave up 0 bases and J gave up 2 bases, with 9 bases separating them. The CDR3 spells CASSYSGQPTDTQYF. In DNA form, the CDR3 reads TGTGCCAGCAGTTACTCGGGCCAGCCCACAGATACGCAGTATTTT.

The chain uses TRBV30 and TRBJ1-2, with a possible D match to TRBD1 (5 bases). In germline, CDR1 is GTSNPN, CDR2 SVGIG (reference sequence). The CDR3 consists of 12 residues. V gave up 8 bases and J gave up 6 bases, with 16 bases separating them. In DNA form, the CDR3 reads TGTGCCGACAGTGAGGCAGGGAATGGCTACACCTTC. The encoded protein is CADSEAGNGYTF. Full variable domain (rest looked up from reference TRBV30 and TRBJ1-2): SQTIHQWPATLVQPVGSPLSLECTVEGTSNPNLYWYRQAAGRGLQLLFYSVGIGQISSEVPQNLSASRPQDRQFILSSKKLLLSDSGFYLCADSEAGNGYTFGSGTRLTVV.

The sample holds many counts of this clone. V and J are TRBV9 and TRBJ1-1; no definite D call. Per germline, CDR1 SGDLS and CDR2 YYNGEE. This CDR3 has 17 amino acids. Trimming took 4 bases from V and 0 from J, leaving 19 bases between them. The CDR3 region is CASSTQPSGTMNTEAFF. CDR3 bases: TGTGCCAGCAGCACTCAGCCCTCAGGCACCATGAACACTGAAGCTTTCTTT.

The chain uses TRBV28 and TRBJ2-6; 7 bases match TRBD1. Germline-derived CDR1 and CDR2 are MDHEN and SYDVKM. Losses at the gene ends were 8 bases for V and 0 bases for J; bases not matched to a gene: 10. This CDR3 comprises 17 residues. The CDR3 spells CASLPGQSLSGANVLTF. CDR3 in DNA: TGTGCCAGCCTTCCGGGACAGTCCCTCTCTGGGGCCAACGTCCTGACTTTC.

This sequence joins TRBV9 and TRBJ2-3, with TRBD2 identical over 8 bases. Trimming cost V 0 bases and J 4 bases; bases outside gene matches: 13. The germline V gene has CDR1 SGDLS and CDR2 YYNGEE. CDR3 length equals 18 residues. The CDR3 sequence: CASSVGGGASGRADTQYF. CDR3 in DNA: TGTGCCAGCAGCGTAGGCGGCGGAGCGAGCGGGAGAGCAGATACGCAGTATTTT.

The genes are TRBV7-6 and TRBJ2-1; unclear D gene. Deletions cut 3 bases from V and 7 bases from J, with 13 bases between. Germline V gene sequence: CDR1 SGHVS, CDR2 FNYEAQ. The CDR3 is made up of 14 amino acids. This CDR3 reads CASSLQDDRNEQFF. CDR3 in DNA: TGTGCCAGCAGCTTGCAGGATGATCGAAATGAGCAGTTCTTC.

This clone occurred once. The chain is built from TRBV10-2 and TRBJ2-1, with a weak D call TRBD2 (6 bases). V shed 4 bases and J shed 0 bases, with 10 bases lying between them. The length of the CDR3 is 15 residues. The V gene's germline CDR1 is WSHSY and CDR2 SAAADI. CDR3 amino acids: CASSAEGGSYNEQFF. The CDR3 DNA reads as TGCGCCAGCAGTGCGGAGGGCGGCTCCTACAATGAGCAGTTCTTC.

The chain recombines TRBV27 with TRBJ2-1; 9 nucleotides match TRBD2. Germline loops: CDR1 MNHEY, CDR2 SMNVEV (reference sequence). Losses at the gene ends were 6 bases for V and 8 bases for J; bases not matched to a gene: 14. There are 16 residues in the CDR3. CDR3 sequence: CASSPSPSGMRYEQFF. For the CDR3, the DNA is TGTGCCAGCAGCCCCTCTCCTAGCGGGATGAGGTATGAGCAGTTCTTC.

The rearrangement uses TRBV4-1 and TRBJ2-1, with TRBD1 matching over 7 bases. V lost 3 bases and J lost 6; bases outside the gene matches: 2. CDR1 MGHRA and CDR2 YSYEKL come from the germline V gene. The CDR3 totals 13 residues. This CDR3 is CASSQHRGNEQFF. CDR3 nucleotide sequence: TGCGCCAGCAGCCAGCACAGGGGCAATGAGCAGTTCTTC.

The V gene is TRBV5-6, the J gene TRBJ2-1, with 8 bases matching TRBD2. This CDR3 is 14 amino acids long. After removal of 0 bases from V and 4 bases from J, the junction contained 0 bases not matched to a gene. Germline CDR1 and CDR2: SGHDT and YYEEEE. For the CDR3, the DNA is TGTGCCAGCAGCTTGGGACTAGCGTACAATGAGCAGTTCTTC. Its translation is CASSLGLAYNEQFF.

The rearrangement uses TRBV7-6 and TRBJ2-7, with D perhaps TRBD1 (5 bases). With 3 bases removed from V and 2 bases from J, the gap between germline ends came to 17 bases. The CDR3 has 16 amino acids. Germline V gene lookup returns CDR1 SGHVS and CDR2 FNYEAQ. CDR3 sequence (DNA): TGTGCCAGCAGCTTCTTGGTACAGGCCTTTACCTACGAGCAGTACTTC. Protein product: CASSFLVQAFTYEQYF. Full variable domain (missing parts from reference TRBV7-6 and TRBJ2-7): GAGVSQSPRYKVTKRGQDVALRCDPISGHVSLYWYRQALGQGPEFLTYFNYEAQQDKSGLPNDRFSAERPEGSISTLTIQRTEQRDSAMYRCASSFLVQAFTYEQYFGPGTRLTVT.

The chain recombines TRBV28 with TRBJ2-7; maybe TRBD2 (6 bases). Per the germline V gene, CDR1 is MDHEN and CDR2 is SYDVKM. The CDR3 extends over 14 amino acids. Deletions cut 4 bases from V and 3 bases from J, with 13 bases between. The CDR3 sequence: CASSSGTGIYEQYF. DNA for the CDR3: TGTGCCAGCAGTTCCGGGACTGGAATCTACGAGCAGTACTTC. Full variable domain (outside the CDR3, taken from reference TRBV28 and TRBJ2-7): DVKVTQSSRYLVKRTGEKVFLECVQDMDHENMFWYRQDPGLGLRLIYFSYDVKMKEKGDIPEGYSVSREKKERFSLILESASTNQTSMYLCASSSGTGIYEQYFGPGTRLTVT.

V usage is TRBV29-1 and J usage is TRBJ2-1; the D gene is possibly TRBD2 (5 bases). This CDR3 has 16 residues. CDR1 is SQVTM, CDR2 ANQGSEA, per germline. Trimming pared 0 bases from V and 0 bases from J, leaving 12 bases between. The CDR3 DNA reads TGCAGCGTTGAAGAGGAGGCAGTAAGCTCCTACAATGAGCAGTTCTTC. The encoded protein is CSVEEEAVSSYNEQFF.